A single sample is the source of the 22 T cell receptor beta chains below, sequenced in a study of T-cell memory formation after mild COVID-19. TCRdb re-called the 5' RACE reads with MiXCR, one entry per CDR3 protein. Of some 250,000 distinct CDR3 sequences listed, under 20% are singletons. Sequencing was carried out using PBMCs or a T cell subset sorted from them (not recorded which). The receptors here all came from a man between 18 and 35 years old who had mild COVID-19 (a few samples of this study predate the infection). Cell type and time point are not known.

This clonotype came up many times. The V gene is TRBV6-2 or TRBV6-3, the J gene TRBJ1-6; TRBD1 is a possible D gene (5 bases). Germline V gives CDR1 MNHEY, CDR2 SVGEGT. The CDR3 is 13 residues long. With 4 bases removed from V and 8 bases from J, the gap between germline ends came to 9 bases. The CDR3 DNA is TGTGCCAGCAGTTTCAGGGAACATTCACCCCTCCACTTT. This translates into CASSFREHSPLHF.

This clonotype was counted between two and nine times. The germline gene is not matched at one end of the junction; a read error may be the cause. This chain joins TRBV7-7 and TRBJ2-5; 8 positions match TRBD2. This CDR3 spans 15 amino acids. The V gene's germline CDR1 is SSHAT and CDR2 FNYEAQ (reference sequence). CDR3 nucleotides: TGTGCTAGCAGCTTAAGCGGGGGAGGGATGGAGACCCAGTACTTC. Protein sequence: CASSLSGGGMETQYF.

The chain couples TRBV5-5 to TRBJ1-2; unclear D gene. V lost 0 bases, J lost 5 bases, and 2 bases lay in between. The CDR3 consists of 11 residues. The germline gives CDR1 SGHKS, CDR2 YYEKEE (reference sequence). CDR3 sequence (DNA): TGTGCCAGCAGCTTGGTGTATGGCTACACCTTC. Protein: CASSLVYGYTF. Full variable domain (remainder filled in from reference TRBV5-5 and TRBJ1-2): DAGVTQSPTHLIKTRGQQVTLRCSPISGHKSVSWYQQVLGQGPQFIFQYYEKEERGRGNFPDRFSARQFPNYSSELNVNALLLGDSALYLCASSLVYGYTFGSGTRLTVV.

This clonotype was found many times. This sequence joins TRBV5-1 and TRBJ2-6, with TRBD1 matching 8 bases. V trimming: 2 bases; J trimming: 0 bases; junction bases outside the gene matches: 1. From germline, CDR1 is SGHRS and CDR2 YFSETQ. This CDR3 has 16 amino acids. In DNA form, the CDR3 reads TGCGCCAGCAGCTTAGGACAGGGCTCTGGGGCCAACGTCCTGACTTTC. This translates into CASSLGQGSGANVLTF.

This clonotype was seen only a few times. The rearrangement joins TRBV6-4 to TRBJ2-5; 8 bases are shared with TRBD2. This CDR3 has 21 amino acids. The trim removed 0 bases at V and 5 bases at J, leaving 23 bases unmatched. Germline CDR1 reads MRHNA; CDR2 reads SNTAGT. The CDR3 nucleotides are TGTGCCAGCAGTGACTCCCCAACTACCCGGGTCGGGGGGGCCGACAAGGAGACCCAGTACTTC. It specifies CASSDSPTTRVGGADKETQYF.

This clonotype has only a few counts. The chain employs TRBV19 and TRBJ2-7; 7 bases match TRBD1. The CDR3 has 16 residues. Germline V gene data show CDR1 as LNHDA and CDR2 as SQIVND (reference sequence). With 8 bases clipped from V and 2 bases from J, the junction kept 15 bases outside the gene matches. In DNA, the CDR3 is TGTGCCAGTTTAGAGCCTCGGGGACAGCTTCCCTACGAGCAGTACGTC. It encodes CASLEPRGQLPYEQYV.

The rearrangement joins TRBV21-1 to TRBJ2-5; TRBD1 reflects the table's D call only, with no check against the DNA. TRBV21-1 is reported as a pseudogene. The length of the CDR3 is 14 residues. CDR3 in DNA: TGTGCCAGCAGCGTCCGGACAGTTCAAGAGACCCAGTACTTC. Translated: CASSVRTVQETQYF.

CDR3 loop: CASSYGEYSNQPQHF. CDR3 in DNA: TGTGCCAGCAGTTACGGGGAATATAGCAATCAGCCCCAGCATTTT. This chain links TRBV6-6 with TRBJ1-5; D is uncertain. CDR3 length: 15 amino acids. Between the trimmed V and J ends, which lost 2 bases and 0 bases, there was a span of 8 bases. Germline CDR1 reads MNHNY; CDR2 reads SVGAGI (reference sequence).

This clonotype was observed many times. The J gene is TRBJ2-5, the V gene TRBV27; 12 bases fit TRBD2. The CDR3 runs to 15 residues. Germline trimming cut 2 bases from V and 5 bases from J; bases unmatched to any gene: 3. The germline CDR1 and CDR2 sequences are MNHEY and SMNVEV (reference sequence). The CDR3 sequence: CASSLLAGGRETQYF. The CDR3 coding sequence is TGTGCCAGCAGTTTACTAGCGGGGGGGCGGGAGACCCAGTACTTC.

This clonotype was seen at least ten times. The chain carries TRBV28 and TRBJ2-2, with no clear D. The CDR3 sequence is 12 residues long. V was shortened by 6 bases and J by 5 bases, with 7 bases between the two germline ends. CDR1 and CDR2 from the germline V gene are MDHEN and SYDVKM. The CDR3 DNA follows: TGTGCCAGCAGGGAGAGAACCGGGGAGCTGTTTTTT. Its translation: CASRERTGELFF.

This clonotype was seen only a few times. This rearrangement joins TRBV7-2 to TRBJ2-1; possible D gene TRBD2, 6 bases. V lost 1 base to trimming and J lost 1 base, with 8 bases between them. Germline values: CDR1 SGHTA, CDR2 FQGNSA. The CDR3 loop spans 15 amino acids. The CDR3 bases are TGTGCCAGCAGCTTAGTGGGACTGTCCTACAATGAGCAGTTCTTC. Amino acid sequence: CASSLVGLSYNEQFF.

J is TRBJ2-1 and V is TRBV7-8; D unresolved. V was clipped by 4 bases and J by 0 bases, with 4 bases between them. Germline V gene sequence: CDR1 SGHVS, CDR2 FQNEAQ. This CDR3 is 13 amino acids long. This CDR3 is CASSWLSYNEQFF. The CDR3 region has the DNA TGTGCCAGCAGCTGGCTCTCCTACAATGAGCAGTTCTTC.

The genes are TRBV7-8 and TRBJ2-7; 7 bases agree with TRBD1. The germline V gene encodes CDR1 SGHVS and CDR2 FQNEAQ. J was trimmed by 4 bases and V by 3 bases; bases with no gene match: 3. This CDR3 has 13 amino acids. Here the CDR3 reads CASSFTGVYEQYV. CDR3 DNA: TGTGCCAGCAGCTTCACAGGGGTTTACGAGCAGTACGTC.

For the CDR3, the DNA is TGTGCCAGCAGACTCAGCCCGGGACTGGAATACGAGCAGTACGTC. This encodes CASRLSPGLEYEQYV. The rearrangement joins TRBV5-5 to TRBJ2-7, with a weak D call TRBD2 (6 bases). The CDR3 is made up of 15 amino acids. CDR1 is SGHKS and CDR2 is YYEKEE in the germline V gene (reference sequence). V was pared by 5 bases and J by 4 bases, with 19 bases between.

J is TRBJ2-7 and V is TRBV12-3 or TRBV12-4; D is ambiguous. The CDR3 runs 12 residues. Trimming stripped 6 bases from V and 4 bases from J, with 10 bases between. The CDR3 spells CASSSSTYEQYF. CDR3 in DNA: TGTGCCAGCAGCTCAAGTACTTACGAGCAGTACTTC.

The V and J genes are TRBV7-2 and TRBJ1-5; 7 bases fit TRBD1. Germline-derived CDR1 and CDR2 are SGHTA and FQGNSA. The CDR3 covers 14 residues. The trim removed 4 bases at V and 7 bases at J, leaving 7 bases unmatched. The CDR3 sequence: CASSSRQGAQPQHF. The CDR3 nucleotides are TGTGCCAGCAGCTCTAGACAGGGTGCGCAGCCCCAGCATTTT. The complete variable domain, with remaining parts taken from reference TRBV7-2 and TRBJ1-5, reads GAGVSQSPSNKVTEKGKDVELRCDPISGHTALYWYRQSLGQGLEFLIYFQGNSAPDKSGLPSDRFSAERTGGSVSTLTIQRTQQEDSAVYLCASSSRQGAQPQHFGDGTRLSIL.

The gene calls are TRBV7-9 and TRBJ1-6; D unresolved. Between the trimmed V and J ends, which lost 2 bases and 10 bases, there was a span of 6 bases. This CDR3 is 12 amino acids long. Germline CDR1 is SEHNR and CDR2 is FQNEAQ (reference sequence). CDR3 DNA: TGTGCCAGCAGCTTAACCCAATCACCCCTCCACTTT. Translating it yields CASSLTQSPLHF.

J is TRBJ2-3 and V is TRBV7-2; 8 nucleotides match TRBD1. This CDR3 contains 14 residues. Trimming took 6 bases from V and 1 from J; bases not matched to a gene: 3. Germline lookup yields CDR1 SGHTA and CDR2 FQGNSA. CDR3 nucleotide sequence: TGTGCCAGCAGGCCGACAGGGGGCACAGATACGCAGTATTTT. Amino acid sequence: CASRPTGGTDTQYF.

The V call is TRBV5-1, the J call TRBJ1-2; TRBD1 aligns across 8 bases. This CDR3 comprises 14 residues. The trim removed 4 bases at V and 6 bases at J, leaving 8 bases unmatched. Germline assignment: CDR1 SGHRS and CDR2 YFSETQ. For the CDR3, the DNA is TGCGCCAGCAGCCAAGGGCAGGGGGCTAATGGCTACACCTTC. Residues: CASSQGQGANGYTF.

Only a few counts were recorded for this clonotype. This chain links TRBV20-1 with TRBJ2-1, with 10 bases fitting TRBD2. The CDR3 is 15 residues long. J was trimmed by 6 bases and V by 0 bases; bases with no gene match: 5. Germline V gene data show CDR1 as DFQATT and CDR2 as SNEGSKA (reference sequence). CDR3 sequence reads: CSARDGTSASNEQFF. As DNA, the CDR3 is TGCAGTGCTAGAGATGGGACTAGCGCCAGCAATGAGCAGTTCTTC.

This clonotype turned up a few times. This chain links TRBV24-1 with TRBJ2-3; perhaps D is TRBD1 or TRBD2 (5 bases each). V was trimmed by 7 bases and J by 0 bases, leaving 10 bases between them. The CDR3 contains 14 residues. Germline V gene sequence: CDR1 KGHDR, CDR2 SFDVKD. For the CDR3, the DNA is TGTGCCACCAGGAGCGGACAAAGCACAGATACGCAGTATTTT. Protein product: CATRSGQSTDTQYF.

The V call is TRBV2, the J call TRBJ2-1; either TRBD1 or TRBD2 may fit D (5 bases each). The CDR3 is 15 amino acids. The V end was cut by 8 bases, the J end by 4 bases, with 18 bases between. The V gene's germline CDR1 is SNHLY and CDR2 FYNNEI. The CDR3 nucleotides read TGTGCCAGCGGGGCTCAGGGACCCACATACAATGAGCAGTTCTTC. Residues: CASGAQGPTYNEQFF. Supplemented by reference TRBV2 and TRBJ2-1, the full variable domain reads EPEVTQTPSHQVTQMGQEVILRCVPISNHLYFYWYRQILGQKVEFLVSFYNNEISEKSEIFDDQFSVERPDGSNFTLKIRSTKLEDSAMYFCASGAQGPTYNEQFFGPGTRLTVL.